The next 17 T cell receptor beta chains were all read from a single sample in a study of cytomegalovirus exposure and HLA in healthy donors. Primers for the PCR totalled 60 Vbeta and 13 Jbeta. Clones were sequenced by immunoSEQ multiplex PCR, and TCRdb holds only the in-frame ones, with some missing. Its listing shows approximately 110,000 clones. Sample: PBMCs. All receptors come from a man aged 50 or older in good health and CMV-seronegative.

V usage is TRBV11-1 and J usage is TRBJ1-2; TRBD1 is a possible D gene (6 bases). With 5 bases removed from V and 7 bases from J, the gap between germline ends came to 14 bases. Germline V gives CDR1 SGHAT, CDR2 FQDESV (reference sequence). This CDR3 is 13 amino acids long. The CDR3 DNA follows: TGTGCCAGCAGCGCTAGCAGGGGCCCTGGCTACACCTTC. It translates to CASSASRGPGYTF.

The J gene is TRBJ2-5, the V gene TRBV20-1; D unresolved. Germline V gene data show CDR1 as DFQATT and CDR2 as SNEGSKA (reference sequence). The V and J ends lost 6 bases and 5 bases respectively, with 10 bases between them. This CDR3 spans 11 amino acids. The CDR3: CSAPTPETQYF. The CDR3, as DNA: TGCAGTGCGCCTACCCCGGAGACCCAGTACTTC.

This chain uses TRBV29-1 with TRBJ1-1, with 8 nucleotides matching TRBD1. The CDR3 is 11 residues long. The germline gives CDR1 SQVTM, CDR2 ANQGSEA. V dropped 5 bases and J dropped 7; count of bases not matched to a gene: 3. The DNA for the CDR3 is TGCAGCGTTTGGACAGGGAATGAAGCTTTCTTT. Translating it yields CSVWTGNEAFF.

This sequence joins TRBV4-3 and TRBJ1-2; no reliable D call. Germline assignment: CDR1 LGHNA and CDR2 YSLEER. V was clipped by 0 bases and J by 1 base, with 15 bases between them. CDR3 length: 17 residues. This CDR3 is CASSQDIRHASNYGYTF. CDR3 coding DNA: TGCGCCAGCAGCCAAGATATCCGACACGCCAGTAACTATGGCTACACCTTC.

CDR3 sequence: CASSQDALAGTGELFF. The CDR3 nucleotides are TGCGCCAGCAGCCAAGATGCCCTAGCGGGCACCGGGGAGCTGTTTTTT. The genes are TRBV4-3 and TRBJ2-2; 8 bases map to TRBD2. The ends lost 0 bases at V and 4 bases at J; junction bases unmatched: 4. Germline V CDR1 and CDR2: LGHNA, YSLEER. This CDR3 contains 16 residues.

CDR3 sequence (DNA): TGCGCCAGCAGCCAGGGAGGTTTTAGCAATCAGCCCCAGCATTTT. It is translated as CASSQGGFSNQPQHF. The chain uses TRBV4-1 and TRBJ1-5, with D unresolved. This CDR3 contains 15 residues. Deletions cut 3 bases from V and 0 bases from J, with 9 bases between. CDR1 is MGHRA and CDR2 is YSYEKL in the germline V gene.

The rearrangement links TRBV6-5 to TRBJ1-6, with 8 bases that match TRBD1. Germline V gene data show CDR1 as MNHEY and CDR2 as SVGAGI. The CDR3 runs to 14 residues. V shed 4 bases, J shed 10 bases, and the junction held 6 bases outside the gene matches. The CDR3 spells CASSSDRGVSPLHF. CDR3 DNA sequence: TGTGCCAGCAGTTCCGACAGGGGAGTATCACCCCTCCACTTT.

The V call is TRBV7-2, the J call TRBJ1-2; D gene ambiguous. This CDR3 is built from 15 residues. Per germline, CDR1 SGHTA and CDR2 FQGNSA. The ends were cut back, 5 bases at V and 5 bases at J, with 18 bases in the middle. CDR3 in DNA: TGTGCCAGCAGCCTACCAAGAGGTTTCGTGTATGGCTACACCTTC. This encodes CASSLPRGFVYGYTF.

This chain joins TRBV4-3 and TRBJ2-7; 11 bases map to TRBD2. The germline V gene encodes CDR1 LGHNA and CDR2 YSLEER. V trimming: 0 bases; J trimming: 5 bases; junction bases outside the gene matches: 9. There are 17 residues in the CDR3. In DNA form, the CDR3 reads TGCGCCAGCAGCCAAGATCCCGGTAGCGGGAGGGCCGACGAGCAGTACTTC. Translating it yields CASSQDPGSGRADEQYF.

The J gene is TRBJ1-2, the V gene TRBV6-5; D perhaps matches TRBD1 (5 bases). V was cut by 8 bases and J by 3 bases, with 13 bases left in between. Germline lookup yields CDR1 MNHEY and CDR2 SVGAGI. The CDR3 loop spans 13 amino acids. CDR3 residues: CASGKSRDYGYTF. CDR3 DNA sequence: TGTGCCAGCGGAAAATCCAGGGACTATGGCTACACCTTC.

To note about this clone: The same CDR3 arises from other DNA sequences in this sample as well. The rearrangement links TRBV19 to TRBJ1-2, with D tentatively TRBD1 (5 bases). The germline V gene has CDR1 LNHDA and CDR2 SQIVND (reference sequence). V lost 6 bases and J lost 4, with 15 bases in between. The CDR3 sequence is 14 residues long. CDR3 coding DNA: TGTGCCAGTAGCATGATACAGGATTTCTATGGCTACACCTTC. This gives the protein CASSMIQDFYGYTF.

The J gene is TRBJ1-1, the V gene TRBV9; 8 nucleotides line up with TRBD1. With 0 bases clipped from V and 3 bases from J, the junction kept 13 bases outside the gene matches. CDR1 and CDR2 from the germline V gene are SGDLS and YYNGEE. The CDR3 length is 18 residues. The CDR3: CASSVGKRQQGEDTEAFF. In DNA, the CDR3 is TGTGCCAGCAGCGTAGGAAAAAGACAACAGGGGGAGGACACTGAAGCTTTCTTT.

This chain links TRBV4-3 with TRBJ2-1, with D possibly matching TRBD1 (5 bases). Trimming left V 0 bases short and J 8 bases short, with 11 bases between. There are 14 residues in the CDR3. Germline V gene data show CDR1 as LGHNA and CDR2 as YSLEER. The CDR3 here is CASSQDRALDEQFF. CDR3 sequence (DNA): TGCGCCAGCAGCCAAGACAGGGCGTTGGATGAGCAGTTCTTC.

The gene calls are TRBV19 and TRBJ1-2; no clear D gene. This CDR3 spans 14 amino acids. CDR1 and CDR2 from the germline V gene are LNHDA and SQIVND (reference sequence). Trimming removed 3 bases from V and 6 bases from J, with 14 bases in between. The CDR3 coding sequence is TGTGCCAGTAGTATGCGGGAGAGAGTTGATGGCTACACCTTC. Translated: CASSMRERVDGYTF.

CDR3: CAWSVAPTGVEAFF. CDR3 in DNA: TGTGCCTGGAGTGTGGCCCCGACAGGGGTTGAAGCTTTCTTT. The chain links TRBV30 to TRBJ1-1; 8 positions match TRBD1. The CDR3 extends over 14 amino acids. Trimming removed 0 bases from V and 7 bases from J; junction bases left unmatched: 7. The germline V gene has CDR1 GTSNPN and CDR2 SVGIG (reference sequence).

About this clone: Other DNA sequences in the same sample also yield this CDR3. The rearrangement links TRBV5-1 to TRBJ1-3, with D unclear. The germline V gene has CDR1 SGHRS and CDR2 YFSETQ. The V end was cut by 0 bases, the J end by 4 bases, with 5 bases between. The CDR3 contains 13 residues. The CDR3 spells CASSLAGGNTIYF. The CDR3 nucleotides are TGCGCCAGCAGCTTGGCCGGGGGAAACACCATATATTTT.

This sequence joins TRBV7-9 and TRBJ2-1; 8 bases are shared with TRBD1. Trimming removed 4 bases from V and 6 bases from J; junction bases left unmatched: 5. Germline V gene data show CDR1 as SEHNR and CDR2 as FQNEAQ (reference sequence). The CDR3 loop spans 14 amino acids. The DNA for the CDR3 is TGTGCCAGCAGCTCAAGCGGACAGGGCAATGAGCAGTTCTTC. This gives the protein CASSSSGQGNEQFF.